These 21 T cell receptor beta chains were all obtained from the same sample, sequenced in a study of shared clonotypes between healthy human individuals. Measured with immunoSEQ multiplex PCR; TCRdb has only the in-frame clones, and not every one. Of roughly 2 million clones detected, approximately 95% appear once; the ten largest clones hold 1.1%. CD45RO-negative CD8 cells positively selected for CCR7 made up the naive population, which excluded terminally differentiated effector memory CD45RA+ cells. Input material: naive CD8+ T cells sorted from blood. These receptors were taken from a man younger than 35 in good health.

The chain joins TRBV7-9 to TRBJ2-1; 7 bases line up with TRBD1. The germline V gene encodes CDR1 SEHNR and CDR2 FQNEAQ (reference sequence). The CDR3 runs 15 residues. V dropped 5 bases and J dropped 4; count of bases not matched to a gene: 8. The CDR3 region is CASSLYRGTYNEQFF. CDR3 nucleotide sequence: TGTGCCAGCAGCCTATACAGGGGCACATACAATGAGCAGTTCTTC.

The chain combines TRBV27 with TRBJ2-7; tentatively, D is TRBD1 (6 bases). The CDR3 length is 15 residues. From germline, CDR1 is MNHEY and CDR2 SMNVEV (reference sequence). Trimming removed 3 bases from V and 2 bases from J, with 14 bases in between. CDR3 nucleotide sequence: TGTGCCAGCAGTTTGTTACAGGGTCTCCCCTACGAGCAGTACTTC. Translation: CASSLLQGLPYEQYF.

The V and J genes are TRBV7-9 and TRBJ2-7, with 9 bases fitting TRBD1. Unmatched junction bases numbered 13, after V lost 5 bases and J lost 5 bases. Germline V gene lookup returns CDR1 SEHNR and CDR2 FQNEAQ (reference sequence). The CDR3 extends over 16 amino acids. The CDR3 nucleotides read TGTGCCAGCAGCGACAAGCTCACAGGGGGCCCCCACGAGCAGTACTTC. It translates to CASSDKLTGGPHEQYF.

The chain has TRBV7-9 and TRBJ2-5; 8 nucleotides agree with TRBD1. The CDR3 loop spans 16 amino acids. Germline values: CDR1 SEHNR, CDR2 FQNEAQ (reference sequence). After removal of 2 bases from V and 3 bases from J, the junction contained 8 bases not matched to a gene. The CDR3 DNA reads as TGTGCCAGCAGCTTAAGTCGAGGACAGGGTGAAGAGACCCAGTACTTC. It translates to CASSLSRGQGEETQYF.

This chain connects TRBV10-1 to TRBJ1-5, with 7 nucleotides matching TRBD1. The CDR3 is 16 amino acids. V trimming: 2 bases; J trimming: 6 bases; junction bases outside the gene matches: 10. Germline CDR1 and CDR2: WNHNN and SYGVQD (reference sequence). The CDR3 loop is CASSESGQEGGQPQHF. Here the CDR3 DNA reads TGCGCCAGCAGTGAGAGTGGACAGGAAGGCGGTCAGCCCCAGCATTTT.

CDR3 protein: CASSELPGGDSYEQYF. The CDR3 nucleotides are TGTGCCAGCAGCGAGCTACCAGGGGGCGACTCCTACGAGCAGTACTTC. This chain connects TRBV28 to TRBJ2-7, with TRBD1 identical over 8 bases. V lost 6 bases and J lost 0; bases outside the gene matches: 10. Germline-derived CDR1 and CDR2 are MDHEN and SYDVKM. The length of the CDR3 is 16 residues.

This clone was seen only a few times. In the same sample, other DNA sequences code for this CDR3. The gene calls are TRBV9 and TRBJ2-7; no clear D. This CDR3 region has 12 residues. Trimming pared 0 bases from V and 3 bases from J, leaving 4 bases between. Germline CDR1 reads SGDLS; CDR2 reads YYNGEE. CDR3 DNA: TGTGCCAGCAGCGTAGCAGGCTACGAGCAGTACTTC. Translated: CASSVAGYEQYF.

CDR3 bases: TGTGCCAGCAGTAGTCAACAGGGGCAGTACTTC. It is translated as CASSSQQGQYF. The chain combines TRBV6-5 with TRBJ2-7; D is possibly TRBD1 (6 bases). Germline CDR1 and CDR2: MNHEY and SVGAGI. Trimming removed 5 bases at V and 9 bases at J, with 11 bases between. The CDR3 length is 11 residues.

This rearrangement joins TRBV12-5 to TRBJ1-2; 9 bases fit TRBD1. The CDR3 consists of 17 residues. Per the germline V gene, CDR1 is LGHNT and CDR2 is FRNRAP. V trimming: 9 bases; J trimming: 0 bases; junction bases outside the gene matches: 14. The CDR3 reads CASPEGLRDRANYGYTF. CDR3 DNA: TGTGCTAGCCCAGAGGGACTTCGGGACAGGGCTAACTATGGCTACACCTTC.

V is TRBV6-1 and J is TRBJ2-7; 9 bases align to TRBD1. The CDR3 loop spans 18 amino acids. Germline loops: CDR1 MNHNS, CDR2 SASEGT. J lost 2 bases, V lost 4 bases, and 15 bases had no gene match. The CDR3 sequence is CASSVLNRWGQGTYEQYF. The CDR3 coding sequence is TGTGCCAGCAGTGTCCTAAACCGGTGGGGACAGGGAACCTACGAGCAGTACTTC.

Points on this clone: One end of the junction does not line up with germline, which may come from a read error. V usage is TRBV7-7 and J usage is TRBJ2-3, with 8 bases aligning to TRBD2. The CDR3 has 16 amino acids. Germline lookup yields CDR1 SSHAT and CDR2 FNYEAQ (reference sequence). Here the CDR3 reads CASSLCGAGVSDTQYF. The CDR3 coding sequence is TGTGCTAGCAGCTTATGCGGAGCGGGAGTTTCTGATACGCAGTATTTT.

This clone was detected only once. The rearrangement links TRBV21-1 to TRBJ2-5; TRBD1, the table's D call, was not compared with the DNA. TRBV21-1 corresponds to a pseudogene. The CDR3 extends over 12 amino acids. This chain's CDR3 is CASRTESETQYF. The CDR3 nucleotides are TGTGCCAGCAGGACAGAGTCAGAGACCCAGTACTTC.

Note on this clone: In the same sample, other DNA sequences code for this CDR3. The rearrangement links TRBV2 to TRBJ1-1; D remains unclear. Looked up from germline, CDR1 is SNHLY and CDR2 is FYNNEI. With 1 base removed from V and 0 bases from J, the gap between germline ends came to 6 bases. The CDR3 extends over 14 amino acids. The DNA for the CDR3 is TGTGCCAGCAGTGAAGGAGCTATGAACACTGAAGCTTTCTTT. As protein: CASSEGAMNTEAFF. The entire variable domain, with the rest obtained from reference TRBV2 and TRBJ1-1, is as follows: EPEVTQTPSHQVTQMGQEVILRCVPISNHLYFYWYRQILGQKVEFLVSFYNNEISEKSEIFDDQFSVERPDGSNFTLKIRSTKLEDSAMYFCASSEGAMNTEAFFGQGTRLTVV.

The chain couples TRBV6-5 to TRBJ2-1, with D possibly TRBD2 on 6 matching bases. Trimming shortened V by 3 bases and J by 4 bases, and 13 bases separated the two germline ends. Germline-derived CDR1 and CDR2 are MNHEY and SVGAGI. There are 15 residues in the CDR3. Here the CDR3 reads CASSYGLALYNEQFF. Written as DNA, the CDR3 is TGTGCCAGCAGTTATGGGCTAGCGCTATACAATGAGCAGTTCTTC.

CDR3 DNA: TGTGCCAGCAGTTTTGGGGGGCTCGGTGAAAAACTGTTTTTT. Protein product: CASSFGGLGEKLFF. The gene calls are TRBV27 and TRBJ1-4, with TRBD1 as a possible D gene (6 bases). Germline CDR1 MNHEY, CDR2 SMNVEV (reference sequence). This CDR3 region has 14 residues. Trimming cost V 3 bases and J 7 bases, with 12 bases left between them.

The rearrangement uses TRBV4-1 and TRBJ2-3; D uncertain. CDR1 MGHRA and CDR2 YSYEKL come from the germline V gene. The CDR3 has 17 residues. V lost 4 bases to trimming and J lost 2 bases, with 19 bases between them. The CDR3 coding sequence is TGCGCCAGCAGCCCCATCCCCCAGGAGACTTTCACAGATACGCAGTATTTT. It codes for CASSPIPQETFTDTQYF.

J is TRBJ1-3 and V is TRBV5-4; D perhaps matches TRBD1 (5 bases). Germline values: CDR1 SGHNT, CDR2 YYREEE (reference sequence). This CDR3 has 17 amino acids. V dropped 0 bases and J dropped 0 bases, with 13 bases sitting between them. The CDR3 protein is CASSLADSGNSGNTIYF. The DNA of the CDR3 is TGTGCCAGCAGCTTGGCCGACAGCGGGAACTCTGGAAACACCATATATTTT.

The rearrangement uses TRBV9 and TRBJ2-5; 9 nucleotides line up with TRBD1. V lost 3 bases and J lost 5; bases outside the gene matches: 8. The CDR3 covers 15 residues. Germline values: CDR1 SGDLS, CDR2 YYNGEE. The CDR3, as DNA: TGTGCCAGCAGCGCGAACAGGGGGCTCGGGGAGACCCAGTACTTC. Translation: CASSANRGLGETQYF.

About this clone: The sample contains more than one DNA sequence encoding this CDR3. The chain uses TRBV9 and TRBJ1-3; D not certain. V was trimmed by 2 bases and J by 0 bases, leaving 9 bases between them. Looked up from germline, CDR1 is SGDLS and CDR2 is YYNGEE. The CDR3 extends over 15 amino acids. The CDR3 here is CASSVSGSSGNTIYF. For the CDR3, the DNA is TGTGCCAGCAGCGTTAGTGGTAGCTCTGGAAACACCATATATTTT.

This chain links TRBV15 with TRBJ2-1; TRBD2 aligns across 8 bases. V gave up 0 bases and J gave up 9 bases; unmatched junction bases: 10. CDR1 and CDR2 from the germline V gene are LNHNV and YYDKDF (reference sequence). The CDR3 consists of 16 residues. The CDR3 DNA is TGTGCCACCAGCAGAGACGATCGGGGGGGAGACGGTGAGCAGTTCTTC. Translation: CATSRDDRGGDGEQFF.

The rearrangement joins TRBV6-5 to TRBJ2-3; D not resolved. Germline CDR1 MNHEY, CDR2 SVGAGI. Trimming took 0 bases from V and 9 from J, leaving 16 bases between them. This CDR3 region has 15 residues. The CDR3 region is CASSYSTVLGGTQYF. The CDR3 DNA sequence: TGTGCCAGCAGTTACTCGACGGTCTTAGGTGGGACGCAGTATTTT.